Each of the 9 T cell receptor beta chains below was sequenced from the same sample in a study of blood T cell repertoires in COVID-19. Libraries were prepared by immunoSEQ multiplex PCR; TCRdb keeps only in-frame clonotypes and omits some of them. Of about 250,000 clones listed, around four fifths are singletons. Sequencing used peripheral blood. Receptors originate from an older woman with active or convalescent COVID-19.

This chain uses TRBV11-2 with TRBJ2-2; 11 bases line up with TRBD1. V was clipped by 4 bases and J by 6 bases; unmatched bases: 13. Germline lookup yields CDR1 SGHAT and CDR2 FQNNGV. The CDR3 covers 18 residues. CDR3 protein: CASSSSFTSGQGAGELFF. The CDR3 DNA follows: TGTGCCAGCAGCTCGTCTTTTACTTCGGGACAGGGGGCCGGGGAGCTGTTTTTT.

CDR3 in amino acids: CASSLTGGRYEQYF. For the CDR3, the DNA is TGTGCCAGCAGCCTAACAGGGGGCCGCTACGAGCAGTACTTC. The gene calls are TRBV7-9 and TRBJ2-7; 9 nucleotides match TRBD1. This CDR3 region has 14 residues. V shed 5 bases, J shed 3 bases, and the junction held 5 bases outside the gene matches. CDR1 SEHNR and CDR2 FQNEAQ come from the germline V gene (reference sequence).

The chain carries TRBV7-2 and TRBJ1-2; TRBD1 matches at 8 bases. J gave up 5 bases and V 5 bases, and 10 bases lay outside the gene matches. Germline assignment: CDR1 SGHTA and CDR2 FQGNSA. The CDR3 loop spans 15 amino acids. The CDR3 is CASSTRTGMRYGYTF. CDR3 coding DNA: TGTGCCAGCAGCACCCGGACAGGGATGAGATATGGCTACACCTTC.

The rearrangement uses TRBV6-5 and TRBJ1-1; TRBD1 aligns across 8 bases. Germline V CDR1 and CDR2: MNHEY, SVGAGI. The CDR3 loop spans 14 amino acids. The trim removed 8 bases at V and 1 base at J, leaving 6 bases unmatched. The CDR3 DNA follows: TGTGCCAGCTACCCTACAGGGGGGAACACTGAAGCTTTCTTT. Its protein product is CASYPTGGNTEAFF.

The chain carries TRBV18 and TRBJ2-1; 11 nucleotides align to TRBD1. The CDR3 spans 15 residues. From germline, CDR1 is KGHSH and CDR2 LQKENI. V gave up 3 bases and J gave up 2 bases; unmatched junction bases: 0. The CDR3 nucleotides are TGTGCCAGCTCACCGGGACAGGGGGCCTACAATGAGCAGTTCTTC. Translated: CASSPGQGAYNEQFF.

CDR3 nucleotide sequence: TGTGCCAGCAGCCACACGGGACTAGCGTCCCACGAGCAGTACTTC. Translation gives CASSHTGLASHEQYF. V and J are TRBV3-1 (or the pseudogene TRBV3-2) and TRBJ2-7, with TRBD2 matching 10 bases. This CDR3 contains 15 residues. V was clipped by 3 bases and J by 5 bases; unmatched bases: 7. Germline V gene lookup returns CDR1 LGHDT and CDR2 YNNKEL (reference sequence).

CDR3 nucleotides: TGTGCCAGCAGTGGGGACAGGCTTAATGAAAAACTGTTTTTT. Translating it yields CASSGDRLNEKLFF. The rearrangement joins TRBV6-6 to TRBJ1-4; 8 bases are shared with TRBD1. The length of the CDR3 is 14 residues. Trimming removed 5 bases from V and 4 bases from J; junction bases left unmatched: 3. From germline, CDR1 is MNHNY and CDR2 SVGAGI (reference sequence).

V and J are TRBV3-1 (or the pseudogene TRBV3-2) and TRBJ2-1, with TRBD2 matching 8 bases. This CDR3 contains 12 residues. The J segment lost 8 bases and the V segment lost 10 bases, leaving 7 bases of the junction unmatched. Germline V gene lookup returns CDR1 LGHDT and CDR2 YNNKEL (reference sequence). The chain's CDR3 is CATGRAGDEQFF. In nucleotides, the CDR3 is TGTGCCACCGGGAGGGCCGGGGATGAGCAGTTCTTC.

The chain has TRBV5-6 and TRBJ2-3; 8 positions agree with TRBD2. The germline V gene encodes CDR1 SGHDT and CDR2 YYEEEE. Trimming took 4 bases from V and 2 from J; bases not matched to a gene: 6. The CDR3 sequence is 15 residues long. CDR3 amino acids: CASSHQRGNTDTQYF. DNA of the CDR3: TGTGCCAGCAGCCACCAGCGGGGGAACACAGATACGCAGTATTTT. The full variable domain, its missing parts supplied by reference TRBV5-6 and TRBJ2-3, is DAGVTQSPTHLIKTRGQQVTLRCSPKSGHDTVSWYQQALGQGPQFIFQYYEEEERQRGNFPDRFSGHQFPNYSSELNVNALLLGDSALYLCASSHQRGNTDTQYFGPGTRLTVL.